This T cell receptor beta chain was documented in a study of blood T cells in healthy people across ages. Broader study findings: Unsorted PBMC input precluded a conclusive naive versus antigen-experienced comparison. Donors of long life had a larger count of naive CD4+ cells and greater diversity than aged donors. The authors considered diversity estimates from one million T cells to be underestimates.

Worth noting for this clonotype: Its antigen is not known.

Primed by a sample-barcoded 5' primer and a J-beta primer mix, a second PCR proceeded for roughly 7 to 11 cycles. TCRdb ran MiXCR on the 5' RACE reads and lists one entry per CDR3 protein. This sample has roughly 1.4 million distinct CDR3 sequences; 59% occur once, and the top ten carry about 6.7%. Trimming cost V 6 bases and J 2 bases, with 12 bases left between them. This CDR3 spans 13 amino acids. Germline CDR1 reads SQVTM; CDR2 reads ANQGSEA. This TCR derives from a man younger than 30 in good health. The chain uses TRBV29-1 and TRBJ2-3; D call uncertain. Sequencing input: blood. This CDR3 is CSVLGLNTDTQYF. The CDR3 nucleotides read TGCAGCGTGCTAGGCCTCAACACAGATACGCAGTATTTT.